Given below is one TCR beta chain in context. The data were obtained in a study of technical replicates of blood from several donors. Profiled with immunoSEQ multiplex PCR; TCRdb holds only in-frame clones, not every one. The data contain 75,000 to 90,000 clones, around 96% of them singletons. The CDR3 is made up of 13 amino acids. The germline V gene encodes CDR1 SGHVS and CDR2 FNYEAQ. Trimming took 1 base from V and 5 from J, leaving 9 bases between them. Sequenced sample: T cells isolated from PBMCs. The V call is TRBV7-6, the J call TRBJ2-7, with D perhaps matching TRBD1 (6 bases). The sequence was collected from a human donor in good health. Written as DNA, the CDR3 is TGTGCCAGCAGCTTAGGGACAGTCGACGAGCAGTACTTC. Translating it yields CASSLGTVDEQYF.